The present T cell receptor (beta chain) was sequenced within a study of T cells in narcolepsy. This CDR3 region has 14 residues. The V end lost 3 bases, the J end lost 8 bases, and 13 bases lay between the germline ends. Looked up from germline, CDR1 is MDHEN and CDR2 is SYDVKM. In regard to this clone: No antigen is known for it.

The protocol was immunoSEQ multiplex PCR, while the TCRdb copy is restricted to in-frame clones and leaves out a portion. The table lists 25,000 to 35,000 clones, 80% to 90% of them singletons. Findings and caveats of the study: HCRT-specific and TRIB2-specific autoreactive clonotypes appeared among same-patient CSF and blood CD4+ clonotypes.

This clonotype was sampled from a human donor with narcolepsy. Sequencing was done on a sample of CD45RA- memory CD4+ T cells from PBMCs. The V call is TRBV28, the J call TRBJ1-4; D is possibly TRBD1 (6 bases). The CDR3 bases are TGTGCCAGCAGTTTGTCAGGGGCCAGGGAAAAACTGTTTTTT. Protein sequence: CASSLSGAREKLFF.